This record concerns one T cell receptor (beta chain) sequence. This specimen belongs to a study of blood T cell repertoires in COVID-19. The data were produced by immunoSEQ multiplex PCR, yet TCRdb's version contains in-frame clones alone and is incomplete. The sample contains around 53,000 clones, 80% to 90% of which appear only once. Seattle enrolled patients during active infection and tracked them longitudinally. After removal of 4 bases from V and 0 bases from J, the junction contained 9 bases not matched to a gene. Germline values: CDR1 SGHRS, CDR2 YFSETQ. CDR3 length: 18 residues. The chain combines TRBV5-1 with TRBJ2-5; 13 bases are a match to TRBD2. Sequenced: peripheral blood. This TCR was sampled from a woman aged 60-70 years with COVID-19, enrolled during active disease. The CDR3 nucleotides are TGCGCCAGCAGCCGGCAAGGACTAGCGGGAGCGAACCAAGAGACCCAGTACTTC. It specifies CASSRQGLAGANQETQYF.